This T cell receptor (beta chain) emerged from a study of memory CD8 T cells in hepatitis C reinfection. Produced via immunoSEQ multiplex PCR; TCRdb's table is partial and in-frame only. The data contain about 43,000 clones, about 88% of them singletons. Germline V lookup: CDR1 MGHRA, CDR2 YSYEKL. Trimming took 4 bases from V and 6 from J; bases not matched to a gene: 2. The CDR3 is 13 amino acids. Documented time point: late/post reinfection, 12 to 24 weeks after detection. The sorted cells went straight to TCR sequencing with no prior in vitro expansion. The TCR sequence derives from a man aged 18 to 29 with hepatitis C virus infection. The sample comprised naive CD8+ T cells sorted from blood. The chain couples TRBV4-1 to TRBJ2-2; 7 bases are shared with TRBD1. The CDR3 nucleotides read TGCGCCAGCAGCCTACAGGGGTCCGGGGAGCTGTTTTTT. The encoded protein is CASSLQGSGELFF.